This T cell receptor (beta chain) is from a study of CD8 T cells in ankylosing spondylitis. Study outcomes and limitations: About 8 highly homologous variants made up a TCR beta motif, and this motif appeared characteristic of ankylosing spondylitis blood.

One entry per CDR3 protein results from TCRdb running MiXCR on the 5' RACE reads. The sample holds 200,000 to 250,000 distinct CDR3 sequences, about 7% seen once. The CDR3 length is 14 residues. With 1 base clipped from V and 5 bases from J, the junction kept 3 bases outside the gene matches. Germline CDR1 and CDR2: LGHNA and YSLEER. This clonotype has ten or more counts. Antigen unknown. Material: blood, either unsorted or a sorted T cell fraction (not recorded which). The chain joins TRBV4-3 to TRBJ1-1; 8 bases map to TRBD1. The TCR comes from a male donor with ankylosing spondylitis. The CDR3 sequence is CASSQGTGHTEAFF. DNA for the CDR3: TGCGCCAGCAGCCAAGGGACAGGGCATACTGAAGCTTTCTTT.